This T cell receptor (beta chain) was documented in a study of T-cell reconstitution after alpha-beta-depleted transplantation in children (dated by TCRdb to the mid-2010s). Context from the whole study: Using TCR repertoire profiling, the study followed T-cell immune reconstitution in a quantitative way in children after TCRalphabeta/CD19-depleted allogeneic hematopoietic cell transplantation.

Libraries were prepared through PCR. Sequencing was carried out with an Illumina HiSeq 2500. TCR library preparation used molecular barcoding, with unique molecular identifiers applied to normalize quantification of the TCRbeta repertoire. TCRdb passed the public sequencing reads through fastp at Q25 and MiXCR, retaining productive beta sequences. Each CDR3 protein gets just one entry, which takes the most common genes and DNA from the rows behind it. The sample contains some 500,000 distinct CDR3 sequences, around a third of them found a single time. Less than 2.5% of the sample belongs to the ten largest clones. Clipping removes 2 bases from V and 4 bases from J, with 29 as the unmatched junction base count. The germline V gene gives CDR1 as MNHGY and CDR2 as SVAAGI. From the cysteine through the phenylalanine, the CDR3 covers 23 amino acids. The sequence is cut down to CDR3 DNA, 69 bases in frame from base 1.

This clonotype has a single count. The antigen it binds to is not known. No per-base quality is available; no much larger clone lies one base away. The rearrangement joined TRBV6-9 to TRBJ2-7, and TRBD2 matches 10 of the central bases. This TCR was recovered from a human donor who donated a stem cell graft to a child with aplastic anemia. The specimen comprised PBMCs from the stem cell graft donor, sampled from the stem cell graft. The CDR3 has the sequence CASSYPHKRGPSGSVILVYEQYF. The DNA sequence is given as TGTGCCAGCAGTTATCCCCACAAAAGGGGCCCTAGCGGGAGCGTCATTTTGGTATACGAGCAGTACTTC.